The clone carrying this T cell receptor (beta chain) was found a few times. Its target is not known. Generated by immunoSEQ multiplex PCR, the TCRdb table keeps only in-frame clones and is missing some. The profile shows roughly 120,000 clones, roughly nine tenths of them singletons. The data stem from a study of cytomegalovirus exposure and HLA in healthy donors. Background on the study: Later, an analysis reported that the 110 or so validation repertoires had used the same platform as the approximately 630 first-cohort repertoires. Study-wide findings and caveats: High sensitivity and specificity were reportedly achieved when the classifier diagnosed cytomegalovirus status. Rarity characterized most TCR sequences, yet some public TCRs appeared in many donors.

Trimming removed 6 bases at V and 6 bases at J, with 9 bases between. The CDR3 spans 13 residues. In germline, CDR1 is SGHAT, CDR2 FQNNGV. The clonotype originates from a man younger than 30 in good health and CMV-seropositive. This chain connects TRBV11-2 to TRBJ1-6, with D hard to call. Input material: PBMCs. The CDR3 sequence is CASSGQANSPLHF. The CDR3 region has the DNA TGTGCCAGCAGTGGGCAGGCTAATTCACCCCTCCACTTT.